The sequence of this TCR beta chain was determined in a study of T cells in Graves' hyperthyroidism and ophthalmopathy. Looking at the study overall: The blood sample was taken at first diagnosis, before treatment began.

This clonotype showed up many times. The target antigen is unknown. Whole-study results and caveats: Ophthalmopathy onset followed model prediction by a median roughly six months.

Blood was drawn at first hyperthyroidism diagnosis, before any ophthalmopathy symptoms. Amplified TCR beta CDR3 regions came from RNA transcripts. With the HTBI primer set, the TCR CDR3 went through a first round of RT-PCR. TCRdb re-called the multiplex PCR reads with MiXCR, one entry per CDR3 protein. The sample lists about 360,000 distinct CDR3 sequences; around 16% were seen once. The CDR3 consists of 15 residues. Germline V gene sequence: CDR1 MNHNS, CDR2 SASEGT. Trimming took 5 bases from V and 3 from J; bases not matched to a gene: 6. Input material: blood. This chain uses TRBV6-1 with TRBJ2-3; 9 bases align to TRBD1. This receptor was obtained from a young woman with Graves' hyperthyroidism that later progressed to Graves' ophthalmopathy. The CDR3 region has the DNA TGTGCCAGCAGTCAGGGACAGGGTCGAACAGATACGCAGTATTTT. It translates to CASSQGQGRTDTQYF.